The rows below give T cell receptor beta chains drawn from one sample of a study of blood T cell repertoires in COVID-19. This table comes from immunoSEQ multiplex PCR, and its TCRdb copy is limited to in-frame clones, with some not included. Of 250,000 to 350,000 clones listed, about 80% are singletons. The sequenced material came from peripheral blood. These receptors originate from a person aged 70 to 85 with COVID-19, enrolled during active disease. Both conserved end residues are part of each CDR3. The order of the fields is CDR3 protein, CDR3 length, V gene.

cdr3_aa: CAWSVGREDQPQHF
cdr3_length: 14
v_call: TRBV30

cdr3_aa: CASSLMGGRASYNEQFF
cdr3_length: 17
v_call: TRBV7-3

cdr3_aa: CASSLATGYQPQHF
cdr3_length: 14
v_call: TRBV7-8

cdr3_aa: CASRRDSNQPQHF
cdr3_length: 13
v_call: TRBV5-1

cdr3_aa: CASSLAGTVNGGYTF
cdr3_length: 15
v_call: TRBV5-1

cdr3_aa: CASSEVSYGKNTEAFF
cdr3_length: 16
v_call: TRBV6-1

cdr3_aa: CASSQQPGQGSYEQYF
cdr3_length: 16
v_call: TRBV7-3

cdr3_aa: CASSQQYGTGLAFF
cdr3_length: 14
v_call: TRBV14

cdr3_aa: CASSQQRGANYGYTF
cdr3_length: 15
v_call: TRBV4-1

cdr3_aa: CASSIGGQGSSPLHF
cdr3_length: 15
v_call: TRBV19

cdr3_aa: CASSLGAGVRTMRQFF
cdr3_length: 16
v_call: TRBV5-6

cdr3_aa: CASSQDSYRASGLGYTF
cdr3_length: 17
v_call: TRBV3-1/TRBV3-2

cdr3_aa: CASSLGGQGMSVSNEQFF
cdr3_length: 18
v_call: TRBV13

cdr3_aa: CASSPTSGGAGTGELFF
cdr3_length: 17
v_call: TRBV11-3

cdr3_aa: CASTSRDQPQHF
cdr3_length: 12
v_call: TRBV19

cdr3_aa: CATSRGQGASLNEKLFF
cdr3_length: 17
v_call: TRBV15

cdr3_aa: CASSFEPRRTLGLEQYF
cdr3_length: 17
v_call: TRBV27

cdr3_aa: CAWKTSGRAGRTDTQYF
cdr3_length: 17
v_call: TRBV30

cdr3_aa: CASSLGTGGDTGELFF
cdr3_length: 16
v_call: TRBV18

cdr3_aa: CATSRVDSYGYTF
cdr3_length: 13
v_call: TRBV15

cdr3_aa: CASSLRTAGAPETQYF
cdr3_length: 16
v_call: TRBV7-2

cdr3_aa: CASSAPMVTDTQYF
cdr3_length: 14
v_call: TRBV9

cdr3_aa: CASSLTTGQGAWSNQPQHF
cdr3_length: 19
v_call: TRBV2

cdr3_aa: CASSRWAQTDNEQFF
cdr3_length: 15
v_call: TRBV7-9

cdr3_aa: CASSLVGPGAYEQYF
cdr3_length: 15
v_call: TRBV5-5

cdr3_aa: CASSQDLAGGPVPYEQYF
cdr3_length: 18
v_call: TRBV4-3

cdr3_aa: CASGGQGMNTEAFF
cdr3_length: 14
v_call: TRBV19

cdr3_aa: CASSSSGRVDEQYF
cdr3_length: 14
v_call: TRBV18

cdr3_aa: CASSMGAGTGELFF
cdr3_length: 14
v_call: TRBV19

cdr3_aa: CASSLDPGISYNEQFF
cdr3_length: 16
v_call: TRBV5-4

cdr3_aa: CASSSRVLSTEAFF
cdr3_length: 14
v_call: TRBV6-5

cdr3_aa: CASSIALVTYEQYF
cdr3_length: 14
v_call: TRBV19

cdr3_aa: CASSLGLAGKGEQFF
cdr3_length: 15
v_call: TRBV11-3

cdr3_aa: CASSTALPVGQGGKLFF
cdr3_length: 17
v_call: TRBV5-4

cdr3_aa: CASSLFGQGLNSSPLHF
cdr3_length: 17
v_call: TRBV7-2

cdr3_aa: CASSRSGVSYEQYF
cdr3_length: 14
v_call: TRBV2

cdr3_aa: CASSSLAGGLYNEQFF
cdr3_length: 16
v_call: TRBV28

cdr3_aa: CASSETGVGNQPQHF
cdr3_length: 15
v_call: TRBV6-4

cdr3_aa: CASSFGSGNTIYF
cdr3_length: 13
v_call: TRBV5-5

cdr3_aa: CASSVTGVPHEQYF
cdr3_length: 14
v_call: TRBV9

cdr3_aa: CASSPGTSGAGELFF
cdr3_length: 15
v_call: TRBV18

cdr3_aa: CATRQGSNQPQHF
cdr3_length: 13
v_call: TRBV7-8

cdr3_aa: CAISWDRGRETQYF
cdr3_length: 14
v_call: TRBV10-3